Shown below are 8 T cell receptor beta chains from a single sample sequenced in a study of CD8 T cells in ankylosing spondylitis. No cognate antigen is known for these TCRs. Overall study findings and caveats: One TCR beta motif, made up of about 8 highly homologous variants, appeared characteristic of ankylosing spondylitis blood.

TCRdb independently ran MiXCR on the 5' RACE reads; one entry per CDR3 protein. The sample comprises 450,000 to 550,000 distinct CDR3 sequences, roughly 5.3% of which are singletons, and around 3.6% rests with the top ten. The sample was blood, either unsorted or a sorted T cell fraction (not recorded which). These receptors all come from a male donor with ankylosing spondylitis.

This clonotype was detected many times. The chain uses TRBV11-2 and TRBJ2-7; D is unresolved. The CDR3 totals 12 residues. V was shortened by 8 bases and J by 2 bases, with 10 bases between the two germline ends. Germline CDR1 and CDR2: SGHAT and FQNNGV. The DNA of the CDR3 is TGTGCCAGCGGGCTGAACACCTACGAGCAGTACTTC. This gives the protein CASGLNTYEQYF.

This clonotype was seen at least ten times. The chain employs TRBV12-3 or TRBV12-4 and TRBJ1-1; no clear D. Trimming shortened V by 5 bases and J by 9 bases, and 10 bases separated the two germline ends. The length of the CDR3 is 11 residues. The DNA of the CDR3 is TGTGCCAGCAGTCCGGAGCCGAAAGCTTTCTTT. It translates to CASSPEPKAFF.

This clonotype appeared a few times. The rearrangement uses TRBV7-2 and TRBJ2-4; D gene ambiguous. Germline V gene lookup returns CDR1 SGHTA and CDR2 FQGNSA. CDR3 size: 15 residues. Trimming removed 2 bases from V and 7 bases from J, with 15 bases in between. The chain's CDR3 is CASSLNWGANNIQYF. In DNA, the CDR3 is TGTGCCAGCAGCTTAAATTGGGGTGCAAATAACATTCAGTACTTC.

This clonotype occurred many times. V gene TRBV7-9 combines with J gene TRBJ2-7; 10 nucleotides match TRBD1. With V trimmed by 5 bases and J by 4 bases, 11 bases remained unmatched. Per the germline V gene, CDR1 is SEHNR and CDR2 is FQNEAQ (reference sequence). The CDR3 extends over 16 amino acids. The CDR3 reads CASSLHFRTGGYEQYF. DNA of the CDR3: TGTGCCAGCAGCCTACATTTTCGGACAGGGGGTTACGAGCAGTACTTC.

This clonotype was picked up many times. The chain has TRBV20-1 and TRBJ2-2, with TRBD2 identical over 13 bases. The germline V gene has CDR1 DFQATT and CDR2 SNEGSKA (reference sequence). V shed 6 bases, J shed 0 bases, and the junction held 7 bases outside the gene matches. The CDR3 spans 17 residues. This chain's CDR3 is CSATPGLAGANTGELFF. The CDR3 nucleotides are TGCAGTGCGACCCCAGGACTAGCGGGAGCGAACACCGGGGAGCTGTTTTTT.

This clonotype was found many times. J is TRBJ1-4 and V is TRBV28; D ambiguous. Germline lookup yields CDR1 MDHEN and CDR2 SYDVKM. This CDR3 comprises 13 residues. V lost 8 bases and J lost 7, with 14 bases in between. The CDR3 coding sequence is TGTGCCAGCCGCGCGGGGTTTCGTGAAAAACTGTTTTTT. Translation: CASRAGFREKLFF.

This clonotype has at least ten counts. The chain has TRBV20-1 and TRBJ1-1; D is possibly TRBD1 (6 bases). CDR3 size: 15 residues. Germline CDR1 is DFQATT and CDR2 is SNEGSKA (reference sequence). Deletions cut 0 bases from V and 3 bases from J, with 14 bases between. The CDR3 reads CSARDPSGAHTEAFF. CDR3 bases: TGCAGTGCTAGAGATCCATCGGGGGCTCACACTGAAGCTTTCTTT.

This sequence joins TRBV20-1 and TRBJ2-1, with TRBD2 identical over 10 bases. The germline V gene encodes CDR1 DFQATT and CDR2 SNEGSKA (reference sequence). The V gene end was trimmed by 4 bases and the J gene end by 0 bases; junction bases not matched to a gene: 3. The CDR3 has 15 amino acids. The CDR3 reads CSAMGLAISYNEQFF. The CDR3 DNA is TGCAGTGCTATGGGACTAGCGATCTCCTACAATGAGCAGTTCTTC.